The 21 T cell receptor beta chains below all came from one sample that was sequenced in a study of CD8 T cells in Susac syndrome. RNA amounts of 0.5 to 1 ug underwent reverse transcription with random hexamers. TCRdb passed the immunoSEQ multiplex PCR reads through MiXCR, listing each CDR3 protein once. The table records 110,000 or so distinct CDR3 sequences, about 92% of them present only once. Specimen: CD4+ T cells from PBMCs. Receptor source: a human donor with multiple sclerosis.

The rearrangement joins TRBV15 to TRBJ2-4; TRBD2 is a possible D gene (6 bases). The V and J ends lost 0 bases and 1 base respectively, with 10 bases between them. Germline CDR1 reads LNHNV; CDR2 reads YYDKDF (reference sequence). CDR3 length: 16 residues. CDR3 in amino acids: CATSRDDGGAKNIQYF. The DNA for the CDR3 is TGTGCCACCAGCAGAGATGACGGAGGGGCCAAAAACATTCAGTACTTC.

The chain is built from TRBV20-1 and TRBJ2-5; D gene unclear. Germline V gene sequence: CDR1 DFQATT, CDR2 SNEGSKA (reference sequence). This CDR3 region has 11 residues. With 0 bases removed from V and 8 bases from J, the gap between germline ends came to 7 bases. Here the CDR3 reads CSARDRSTQYF. In nucleotides, the CDR3 is TGCAGTGCTAGAGACAGGTCCACCCAGTACTTC.

The rearrangement links TRBV12-3 or TRBV12-4 to TRBJ1-1; D is perhaps TRBD1 (5 bases). Trimming stripped 1 base from V and 3 bases from J, with 9 bases between. The CDR3 contains 14 residues. The CDR3 here is CASSLVRGYTEAFF. The CDR3 DNA follows: TGTGCCAGCAGTTTAGTACGGGGCTACACTGAAGCTTTCTTT.

The chain couples TRBV30 to TRBJ1-1; perhaps TRBD1 as D (5 bases). There are 14 residues in the CDR3. Looked up from germline, CDR1 is GTSNPN and CDR2 is SVGIG (reference sequence). Trimming cost V 3 bases and J 3 bases, with 14 bases left between them. The CDR3 reads CAWRYLGRDTEAFF. The DNA of the CDR3 is TGTGCCTGGAGATATCTGGGGCGGGACACTGAAGCTTTCTTT.

The chain has TRBV3-1 and TRBJ1-1; TRBD1 might be the D (5 bases). The germline CDR1 and CDR2 sequences are LGHDT and YNNKEL (reference sequence). With 3 bases removed from V and 3 bases from J, the gap between germline ends came to 8 bases. This CDR3 spans 13 amino acids. Here the CDR3 reads CASSHRGDTEAFF. CDR3 DNA sequence: TGTGCCAGCAGCCATCGGGGGGACACTGAAGCTTTCTTT. The complete variable domain, with remaining parts taken from reference TRBV3-1 and TRBJ1-1, reads DTAVSQTPKYLVTQMGNDKSIKCEQNLGHDTMYWYKQDSKKFLKIMFSYNNKELIINETVPNRFSPKSPDKAHLNLHINSLELGDSAVYFCASSHRGDTEAFFGQGTRLTVV.

J is TRBJ2-3 and V is TRBV20-1; maybe TRBD2 (5 bases). Germline CDR1 and CDR2: DFQATT and SNEGSKA (reference sequence). V was cut by 4 bases and J by 2 bases, with 13 bases left in between. The CDR3 consists of 14 residues. CDR3 residues: CSAKRAIFTDTQYF. The CDR3 DNA reads TGCAGTGCTAAGAGGGCCATTTTCACAGATACGCAGTATTTT.

The V call is TRBV6-6, the J call TRBJ1-5; a weak D match, TRBD1 (5 bases). V lost 10 bases, J lost 0 bases, and 13 bases lay in between. The CDR3 loop spans 14 amino acids. The germline CDR1 and CDR2 sequences are MNHNY and SVGAGI (reference sequence). The CDR3 DNA reads TGTGCCACAAGCCAGGGCACTAGCAATCAGCCCCAGCATTTT. It is translated as CATSQGTSNQPQHF.

The chain employs TRBV5-1 and TRBJ2-7, with 7 positions matching TRBD1. Germline CDR1 and CDR2: SGHRS and YFSETQ. J was trimmed by 0 bases and V by 2 bases; bases with no gene match: 5. CDR3 length: 15 amino acids. Here the CDR3 reads CASSFRDRSSYEQYF. The CDR3 bases are TGCGCCAGCAGCTTTCGGGACAGAAGCTCCTACGAGCAGTACTTC. Looking up the rest from reference TRBV5-1 and TRBJ2-7 gives the full variable domain: KAGVTQTPRYLIKTRGQQVTLSCSPISGHRSVSWYQQTPGQGLQFLFEYFSETQRNKGNFPGRFSGRQFSNSRSEMNVSTLELGDSALYLCASSFRDRSSYEQYFGPGTRLTVT.

V gene TRBV11-2 combines with J gene TRBJ2-5; 7 nucleotides match TRBD1. The germline V gene encodes CDR1 SGHAT and CDR2 FQNNGV. Trimming removed 5 bases from V and 3 bases from J; junction bases left unmatched: 9. The CDR3 covers 15 residues. The CDR3 region is CASSKTGRREETQYF. CDR3 DNA sequence: TGTGCCAGCAGCAAGACAGGGAGAAGGGAAGAGACCCAGTACTTC.

This chain links TRBV20-1 with TRBJ2-6; D unclear. CDR3 size: 12 residues. The V gene lost 4 bases and the J gene lost 4 bases, with 5 bases spanning the gap. Germline CDR1 DFQATT, CDR2 SNEGSKA (reference sequence). Here the CDR3 DNA reads TGCAGTGCTACAGCCGGGGCCAACGTCCTGACTTTC. It encodes CSATAGANVLTF.

This chain connects TRBV3-1 to TRBJ2-7, with TRBD2 matching 12 bases. J lost 4 bases, V lost 4 bases, and 2 bases had no gene match. CDR1 is LGHDT and CDR2 is YNNKEL in the germline V gene (reference sequence). This CDR3 is 14 amino acids long. The CDR3 DNA reads as TGTGCCAGCAGCCGGACTAGCGGGGAGTACGAGCAGTACTTC. Residues: CASSRTSGEYEQYF.

This clonotype occurred once. The chain employs TRBV25-1 and TRBJ1-2, with D perhaps matching TRBD1 (6 bases). The V gene's germline CDR1 is MGHDK and CDR2 SYGVNS. This CDR3 is 13 amino acids long. Trimming left V 5 bases short and J 5 bases short, with 12 bases between. The CDR3 bases are TGTGCCAGCAGTCCCCAAGGACAGTATGGCTACACCTTC. Its translation is CASSPQGQYGYTF.

The chain recombines TRBV7-2 with TRBJ2-1; D remains ambiguous. This CDR3 comprises 13 residues. The germline V gene encodes CDR1 SGHTA and CDR2 FQGNSA. The germline V and J ends were trimmed by 5 bases and 5 bases, with 10 bases remaining between them. For the CDR3, the DNA is TGTGCCAGCAGCCCCGGACCGAACAATGAGCAGTTCTTC. Encoded protein: CASSPGPNNEQFF.

The count of this clonotype is one. The chain joins TRBV20-1 to TRBJ1-3; no clear D gene. The CDR3 length is 12 residues. Germline CDR1 and CDR2: DFQATT and SNEGSKA (reference sequence). V was cut by 3 bases and J by 5 bases, with 8 bases left in between. The CDR3 nucleotides read TGCAGTGCTAGTCTCACCCGAAACACCATATATTTT. It codes for CSASLTRNTIYF.

This clonotype has just one count. This rearrangement joins TRBV19 to TRBJ1-2; D not certain. V shed 0 bases and J shed 8 bases, with 10 bases lying between them. CDR3 length equals 13 residues. Germline V gene sequence: CDR1 LNHDA, CDR2 SQIVND (reference sequence). The DNA of the CDR3 is TGTGCCAGTAGTATAGAACCCTTGCAGGGCTACACCTTC. Translating it yields CASSIEPLQGYTF.

The rearrangement joins TRBV7-9 to TRBJ1-1, with D perhaps matching TRBD1 (5 bases). The ends were cut back, 4 bases at V and 11 bases at J, with 17 bases in the middle. This CDR3 comprises 13 residues. The germline CDR1 and CDR2 sequences are SEHNR and FQNEAQ (reference sequence). CDR3 nucleotides: TGTGCCAGCAGCTCCTACGTCAGGGAAGAGGCTTTCTTT. Its translation: CASSSYVREEAFF.

The chain carries TRBV5-1 and TRBJ2-5, with D hard to call. The CDR3 extends over 13 amino acids. Germline lookup yields CDR1 SGHRS and CDR2 YFSETQ. The V end was cut by 4 bases, the J end by 1 base, with 8 bases between. This chain's CDR3 is CASSTGSQETQYF. CDR3 nucleotides: TGCGCCAGCAGCACGGGCAGCCAAGAGACCCAGTACTTC.

The rearrangement uses TRBV5-1 and TRBJ1-6, with D hard to call. V was clipped by 1 base and J by 9 bases, with 11 bases between them. Germline V gives CDR1 SGHRS, CDR2 YFSETQ. CDR3 length: 14 residues. Here the CDR3 DNA reads TGCGCCAGCAGCTTGTACGCAGACGCTTCACCCCTCCACTTT. This sequence encodes CASSLYADASPLHF.

V gene TRBV20-1 combines with J gene TRBJ2-5; the D gene could be TRBD1 or TRBD2 (5 bases each). The CDR3 runs to 14 residues. Germline V gene lookup returns CDR1 DFQATT and CDR2 SNEGSKA (reference sequence). V was trimmed by 3 bases and J by 5 bases, leaving 16 bases between them. Here the CDR3 DNA reads TGCAGTGCTAGGAGGGACCGCCTGGGGGAGACCCAGTACTTC. Protein: CSARRDRLGETQYF.

The chain employs TRBV7-8 and TRBJ2-3, with D uncertain. This CDR3 is 16 amino acids long. Germline lookup yields CDR1 SGHVS and CDR2 FQNEAQ. Trimming removed 8 bases at V and 4 bases at J, with 22 bases between. CDR3 in DNA: TGTGCCAGCGCCCTTTTCGGGCGTCGGCAGCCAGATACGCAGTATTTT. It specifies CASALFGRRQPDTQYF.

The CDR3 reads CASNPTRDRARREQYF. DNA of the CDR3: TGTGCCAGCAATCCAACCAGGGACAGGGCCCGTCGGGAGCAGTACTTC. The V gene is TRBV6-6, the J gene TRBJ2-7, with 9 bases that match TRBD1. Germline V CDR1 and CDR2: MNHNY, SVGAGI (reference sequence). Trimming cost V 7 bases and J 7 bases; bases outside gene matches: 17. The CDR3 is 16 residues long.